These 19 T cell receptor beta chains were sequenced from one sample in a study of blood T cell repertoires in COVID-19. Data came from immunoSEQ multiplex PCR; TCRdb stores just in-frame clones and leaves some out. The repertoire holds approximately 170,000 clones, with under 90% as singletons. Sequenced: peripheral blood. These receptors came from a woman of 80 years or more with active or convalescent COVID-19.

V and J are TRBV27 and TRBJ2-3, with 9 bases that match TRBD1. From germline, CDR1 is MNHEY and CDR2 SMNVEV (reference sequence). CDR3 length: 15 amino acids. V gave up 6 bases and J gave up 5 bases; unmatched junction bases: 9. The CDR3 DNA reads as TGTGCCAGCAGACCATACGGACAGGGGCAAGATACGCAGTATTTT. This translates into CASRPYGQGQDTQYF.

The chain employs TRBV9 and TRBJ1-3; tentatively, D is TRBD1 (6 bases). Germline CDR1 SGDLS, CDR2 YYNGEE. Between the trimmed V and J ends, which lost 3 bases and 3 bases, there was a span of 10 bases. The CDR3 sequence is 14 residues long. CDR3 sequence reads: CASSAQGVGNTIYF. CDR3 DNA sequence: TGTGCCAGCAGCGCACAGGGTGTTGGAAACACCATATATTTT. Combining the CDR3 with reference TRBV9 and TRBJ1-3 gives the whole variable domain DSGVTQTPKHLITATGQRVTLRCSPRSGDLSVYWYQQSLDQGLQFLIQYYNGEERAKGNILERFSAQQFPDLHSELNLSSLELGDSALYFCASSAQGVGNTIYFGEGSWLTVV.

The V gene is TRBV7-2, the J gene TRBJ1-5; the D gene is possibly TRBD1 (6 bases). CDR1 is SGHTA, CDR2 FQGNSA, per germline. The V end was cut by 5 bases, the J end by 1 base, with 9 bases between. CDR3 size: 14 residues. CDR3 nucleotide sequence: TGTGCCAGCAGCAAAGGGGGAAGCAATCAGCCCCAGCATTTT. As protein: CASSKGGSNQPQHF.

The V and J genes are TRBV6-1 and TRBJ2-7; no firm D call. Trimming took off 2 bases at V and 0 bases at J, with 5 bases between the two ends. The CDR3 has 13 residues. Germline-derived CDR1 and CDR2 are MNHNS and SASEGT. The CDR3 loop is CASSESSSYEQYF. The CDR3 nucleotides read TGTGCCAGCAGTGAATCCAGCTCCTACGAGCAGTACTTC.

The rearrangement joins TRBV28 to TRBJ1-2, with D maybe TRBD1 (5 bases). The V end lost 6 bases, the J end lost 2 bases, and 10 bases lay between the germline ends. CDR3 length: 13 amino acids. The germline CDR1 and CDR2 sequences are MDHEN and SYDVKM. The CDR3 loop reads CASRTRVNYGYTF. CDR3 DNA: TGTGCCAGCAGGACCAGGGTGAACTATGGCTACACCTTC.

The chain has TRBV6-5 and TRBJ1-4, with a weak D call TRBD1 (5 bases). Germline V CDR1 and CDR2: MNHEY, SVGAGI. The CDR3 spans 14 residues. V lost 0 bases and J lost 5, with 7 bases in between. The CDR3 DNA reads TGTGCCAGCAGTTACTCAGGGGTCAATGAAAAACTGTTTTTT. It translates to CASSYSGVNEKLFF.

The chain couples TRBV5-4 to TRBJ2-7; 7 bases are a match to TRBD2. V lost 5 bases and J lost 0; bases outside the gene matches: 2. CDR3 length equals 13 residues. Looked up from germline, CDR1 is SGHNT and CDR2 is YYREEE (reference sequence). The DNA of the CDR3 is TGTGCCAGCAGGGGCGGGAGCTCCTACGAGCAGTACTTC. Translation: CASRGGSSYEQYF.

The chain carries TRBV6-5 and TRBJ1-5; 9 bases match TRBD1. CDR3 size: 15 residues. J lost 7 bases, V lost 6 bases, and 10 bases had no gene match. Germline CDR1 and CDR2: MNHEY and SVGAGI. The CDR3 loop reads CASRAGTGFEQPQHF. The CDR3, as DNA: TGTGCCAGCAGGGCCGGGACAGGGTTCGAGCAGCCCCAGCATTTT.

The J gene is TRBJ2-5, the V gene TRBV27; D is perhaps TRBD1 (6 bases). There are 14 residues in the CDR3. CDR1 is MNHEY, CDR2 SMNVEV, per germline (reference sequence). Trimming removed 3 bases at V and 5 bases at J, with 13 bases between. CDR3 sequence reads: CASSFDRLGETQYF. The CDR3 DNA follows: TGTGCCAGCAGTTTCGACAGGCTGGGGGAGACCCAGTACTTC.

This clone was recorded only once. The chain uses TRBV7-9 and TRBJ1-2; 7 bases map to TRBD1. J gave up 6 bases and V 5 bases, and 15 bases lay outside the gene matches. The germline gives CDR1 SEHNR, CDR2 FQNEAQ (reference sequence). This CDR3 region has 16 residues. CDR3 in DNA: TGTGCCAGCAGCCCCACTCGACAGGGAACCCCACATGGCTACACCTTC. Amino acids: CASSPTRQGTPHGYTF. Using reference TRBV7-9 and TRBJ1-2 for the parts outside the CDR3, the full variable domain is DTGVSQNPRHKITKRGQNVTFRCDPISEHNRLYWYRQTLGQGPEFLTYFQNEAQLEKSRLLSDRFSAERPKGSFSTLEIQRTEQGDSAMYLCASSPTRQGTPHGYTFGSGTRLTVV.

The genes are TRBV27 and TRBJ1-4; TRBD1 might be the D (6 bases). CDR1 and CDR2 from the germline V gene are MNHEY and SMNVEV (reference sequence). This CDR3 region has 15 residues. The germline V and J ends were trimmed by 6 bases and 8 bases, with 19 bases remaining between them. CDR3 protein: CASRMWGAGDEKLFF. The CDR3 coding sequence is TGTGCCAGCAGAATGTGGGGGGCGGGGGACGAAAAACTGTTTTTT.

The chain links TRBV5-1 to TRBJ2-7, with 8 bases identical to TRBD1. The germline V gene has CDR1 SGHRS and CDR2 YFSETQ. The CDR3 is 14 amino acids. V dropped 4 bases and J dropped 3; count of bases not matched to a gene: 6. As DNA, the CDR3 is TGCGCCAGCAGCCCGGACAGGGATCTCTACGAGCAGTACTTC. Encoded protein: CASSPDRDLYEQYF. Together with reference TRBV5-1 and TRBJ2-7, the CDR3 gives the full variable domain: KAGVTQTPRYLIKTRGQQVTLSCSPISGHRSVSWYQQTPGQGLQFLFEYFSETQRNKGNFPGRFSGRQFSNSRSEMNVSTLELGDSALYLCASSPDRDLYEQYFGPGTRLTVT.

This sequence joins TRBV21-1 and TRBJ1-1. TRBV21-1 is a recognized pseudogene. CDR3 length equals 16 residues. CDR3 loop: CASSKAERQANTEAFF. CDR3 DNA: TGTGCCAGCAGCAAAGCGGAGCGGCAGGCAAACACTGAAGCTTTCTTT.

The genes are TRBV7-9 and TRBJ2-3; TRBD1 might be the D (5 bases). CDR3 length: 15 residues. Trimming stripped 1 base from V and 6 bases from J, with 14 bases between. From germline, CDR1 is SEHNR and CDR2 FQNEAQ (reference sequence). The CDR3 reads CASSLDGARTDTQYF. In DNA, the CDR3 is TGTGCCAGCAGCTTAGATGGGGCCCGTACGGATACGCAGTATTTT.

The V and J genes are TRBV5-1 and TRBJ2-7, with 10 bases fitting TRBD2. V lost 3 bases, J lost 5 bases, and 11 bases stayed unmatched. The length of the CDR3 is 16 residues. Germline CDR1 and CDR2: SGHRS and YFSETQ. CDR3 sequence: CASSSLAGEILHEQYF. As DNA, the CDR3 is TGCGCCAGCAGCTCCCTAGCGGGAGAAATTCTCCACGAGCAGTACTTC.

The table lists this clone with a few counts. This chain joins TRBV2 and TRBJ2-1; 7 positions match TRBD2. This CDR3 comprises 13 residues. The V gene end was trimmed by 5 bases and the J gene end by 7 bases; junction bases not matched to a gene: 5. Germline values: CDR1 SNHLY, CDR2 FYNNEI. The CDR3: CASSTGLFNEQFF. The CDR3 DNA reads TGTGCCAGCAGTACGGGACTATTTAATGAGCAGTTCTTC.

This rearrangement joins TRBV5-6 to TRBJ1-2; D not resolved. This CDR3 region has 13 residues. V dropped 0 bases and J dropped 7 bases, with 10 bases sitting between them. CDR1 and CDR2 (germline): SGHDT, YYEEEE. Here the CDR3 DNA reads TGTGCCAGCAGCTTGGACATATATGCTGGCTACACCTTC. It encodes CASSLDIYAGYTF. The full variable domain, completed using reference TRBV5-6 and TRBJ1-2, is DAGVTQSPTHLIKTRGQQVTLRCSPKSGHDTVSWYQQALGQGPQFIFQYYEEEERQRGNFPDRFSGHQFPNYSSELNVNALLLGDSALYLCASSLDIYAGYTFGSGTRLTVV.

As for this clone: Other DNA sequences of this sample code for an identical CDR3. The gene calls are TRBV24-1 and TRBJ1-1; TRBD1 is a possible D gene (5 bases). Germline CDR1 KGHDR, CDR2 SFDVKD. Trimming left V 4 bases short and J 3 bases short, with 14 bases between. CDR3 length equals 15 residues. The DNA for the CDR3 is TGTGCCACCAGTGACCCTCGACAAGGGGACACTGAAGCTTTCTTT. It specifies CATSDPRQGDTEAFF.

The chain joins TRBV5-1 to TRBJ1-3, with 8 positions matching TRBD1. The germline V gene has CDR1 SGHRS and CDR2 YFSETQ. CDR3 length equals 14 residues. V dropped 0 bases and J dropped 6; count of bases not matched to a gene: 2. Here the CDR3 reads CASSLDRGENTIYF. In DNA, the CDR3 is TGCGCCAGCAGCTTGGACAGGGGGGAAAACACCATATATTTT.